The 4 T cell receptor beta chains in this list originate from one sample, sequenced in a study of Ad26.COV2.S vaccination and SARS-CoV-2 variants (dated by TCRdb to about 2021). Libraries came from the immunoSEQ multiplex PCR assay. TCRdb holds this immuneACCESS table with in-frame rearrangements only. Some clones are missing; in checked studies, unresolved V genes explain under half, and the rest has no known cause. For this sample the table gives 300,000 to 400,000 clones, of which approximately 86% were detected only once. The ten largest clonotypes hold 2% to 2.5% of the sample. The treatment or condition label for this specimen denotes: about 20 received Ad26.COV2.S at low or high dose, single or two shots; several received placebo; per-sample allocation not given. Repertoires of vaccine and placebo recipients were sequenced from samples collected on day 63 after the first injection. The material sequenced was peripheral blood, taken in a trial of Ad26.COV2.S vaccine versus placebo. These receptors originate from a person between 18 and 65 years old who received the Ad26.COV2.S COVID-19 vaccine or a placebo.

The chain has TRBV2 and TRBJ1-3; TRBD1 is a possible D gene (6 bases). The germline V gene has CDR1 SNHLY and CDR2 FYNNEI. There are 15 residues in the CDR3. Trimming took 9 bases from V and 2 from J, leaving 17 bases between them. The CDR3 spells CARALGTTTGNTIYF. CDR3 sequence (DNA): TGTGCCAGAGCACTCGGGACAACAACTGGAAACACCATATATTTT.

This chain connects TRBV27 to TRBJ2-7; 8 bases match TRBD1. This CDR3 has 14 amino acids. The ends lost 6 bases at V and 2 bases at J; junction bases unmatched: 6. Germline V CDR1 and CDR2: MNHEY, SMNVEV (reference sequence). The CDR3 DNA reads as TGTGCCAGCAGAGGGACAGGACGAACCTACGAGCAGTACTTC. This gives the protein CASRGTGRTYEQYF.

V gene TRBV28 combines with J gene TRBJ2-5, with a possible D match to TRBD2 (7 bases). CDR3 length: 15 residues. Trimming removed 3 bases at V and 5 bases at J, with 16 bases between. The V gene's germline CDR1 is MDHEN and CDR2 SYDVKM. Here the CDR3 DNA reads TGTGCCAGCAGTTTTATCCGGGGGGCCGGTGAGACCCAGTACTTC. Protein: CASSFIRGAGETQYF.

The chain combines TRBV7-9 with TRBJ2-6; 7 bases fit TRBD1. From germline, CDR1 is SEHNR and CDR2 FQNEAQ (reference sequence). V dropped 1 base and J dropped 4; count of bases not matched to a gene: 1. This CDR3 comprises 15 residues. CDR3 in DNA: TGTGCCAGCAGCTTAGTGGGACAGGGGGCCAACGTCCTGACTTTC. It specifies CASSLVGQGANVLTF.